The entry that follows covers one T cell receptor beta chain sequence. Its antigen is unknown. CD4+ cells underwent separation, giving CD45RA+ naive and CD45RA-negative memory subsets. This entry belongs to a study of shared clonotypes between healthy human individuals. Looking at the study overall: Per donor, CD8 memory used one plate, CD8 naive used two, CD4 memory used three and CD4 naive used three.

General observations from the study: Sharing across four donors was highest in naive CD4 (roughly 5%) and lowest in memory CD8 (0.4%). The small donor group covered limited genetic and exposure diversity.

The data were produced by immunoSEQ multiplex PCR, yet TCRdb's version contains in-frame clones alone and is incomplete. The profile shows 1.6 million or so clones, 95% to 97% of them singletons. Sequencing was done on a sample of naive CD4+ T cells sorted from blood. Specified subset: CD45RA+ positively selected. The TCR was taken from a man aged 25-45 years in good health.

This CDR3 is CASSIALGAQNNQPQHF. CDR3 bases: TGTGCCAGTAGTATAGCCCTCGGTGCTCAGAACAATCAGCCCCAGCATTTT. This chain links TRBV19 with TRBJ1-5; D is unresolved. CDR1 and CDR2 from the germline V gene are LNHDA and SQIVND (reference sequence). Between the trimmed V and J ends, which lost 1 base and 3 bases, there was a span of 16 bases. The CDR3 contains 17 residues. The full variable domain, its missing parts supplied by reference TRBV19 and TRBJ1-5, is DGGITQSPKYLFRKEGQNVTLSCEQNLNHDAMYWYRQDPGQGLRLIYYSQIVNDFQKGDIAEGYSVSREKKESFPLTVTSAQKNPTAFYLCASSIALGAQNNQPQHFGDGTRLSIL.